This entry features one TCR beta chain sequence. The antigen remains unidentified. The data were taken from a study of cytomegalovirus exposure and HLA in healthy donors. Study outcomes and limitations: In a later analysis, parvovirus B19, influenza, CMV and Epstein-Barr virus appeared linked to several top co-occurrence clusters.

The PCR was carried out with 60 Vbeta primers and 13 Jbeta primers. Profiling relied on immunoSEQ multiplex PCR, and the TCRdb table lists in-frame clones only, not all of them. The table lists about 200,000 clones, about 82% of them singletons. This receptor was taken from a woman in her 50s in good health and CMV-seronegative. Sequenced input: PBMCs.

CDR3 region: CASSLQSWPDTQYF. CDR3 bases: TGTGCCAGCAGCCTACAGAGTTGGCCAGATACGCAGTATTTT. The genes are TRBV5-8 and TRBJ2-3; the D is unclear. This CDR3 is 14 amino acids long. The V and J ends lost 4 bases and 4 bases respectively, with 13 bases between them. CDR1 and CDR2 (germline): SGHTS, YDEGEE.